This T cell receptor beta chain was sequenced during a study of cytomegalovirus exposure and HLA in healthy donors. Points on this clone: Its specificity is unknown.

These donors, healthy bone marrow donors, were studied. Researchers ran the PCR with 60 Vbeta and 13 Jbeta primers. Sequencing was performed with immunoSEQ multiplex PCR; in TCRdb, only in-frame clones are kept and a portion is missing. The sample carries roughly 200,000 clones, 80% to 85% recorded once. The study, taken as a whole, reports: Apparent HLA restriction characterized most CMV-associated TCR beta chains in a later analysis. In a later analysis, 15,000 to 20,000 TCR beta sequences were associated with HLA alleles at 0.05 false discovery rate. Rarity held for most TCR sequences, but there were some public TCRs that occurred in many donors.

Germline V gives CDR1 SNHLY, CDR2 FYNNEI. The V gene lost 4 bases and the J gene lost 3 bases, with 7 bases spanning the gap. The CDR3 has 13 residues. Source material: PBMCs. This TCR came from a woman in her forties in good health and CMV-seronegative. This sequence joins TRBV2 and TRBJ1-5; D perhaps matches TRBD1 (6 bases). CDR3 in DNA: TGTGCCAGCAGTGCAGGGGACAATCAGCCCCAGCATTTT. As protein: CASSAGDNQPQHF.